These 21 T cell receptor beta chains were sequenced from one sample in a study of vaccination and CD4 T cells after COVID-19. Researchers used the Oncomine TCR Beta short-read assay to sequence DNA from cultured CD4+ T cells. Each CDR3 protein is one row after TCRdb ran MiXCR on the PCR reads. The sample has under 15,000 distinct CDR3 sequences, approximately 65% seen once. What these receptors recognize is not known. Treatment defined: 10-day PBMC culture with coronavirus spike peptide pools or control peptides (ViraFEST assay). The sequenced sample consisted of CD4+ T cells from blood, cultured in vitro. The source is a human donor who had recovered from COVID-19.

This CDR3 is CASRTEEETQYF. DNA of the CDR3: TGTGCCAGCCGGACCGAGGAAGAGACCCAGTACTTC. This chain links TRBV2 with TRBJ2-5; D is uncertain. There are 12 residues in the CDR3. Between the trimmed V and J ends, which lost 8 bases and 3 bases, there was a span of 10 bases. CDR1 and CDR2 (germline): SNHLY, FYNNEI.

V and J are TRBV2 and TRBJ1-2; TRBD1 matches 8 bases. This CDR3 has 14 residues. V lost 4 bases, J lost 5 bases, and 6 bases stayed unmatched. Germline loops: CDR1 SNHLY, CDR2 FYNNEI. This chain's CDR3 is CASSVQQGEYGYTF. The CDR3 coding sequence is TGTGCCAGCAGTGTTCAACAGGGGGAATATGGCTACACCTTC.

The V gene is TRBV20-1, the J gene TRBJ1-2; the D gene is possibly TRBD1 (6 bases). CDR3 length equals 15 residues. The germline V and J ends were trimmed by 0 bases and 5 bases, with 16 bases remaining between them. Germline assignment: CDR1 DFQATT and CDR2 SNEGSKA (reference sequence). For the CDR3, the DNA is TGCAGTGCTAGAGATCATGGGAGGGGGGTTTATGGCTACACCTTC. This codes for CSARDHGRGVYGYTF.

V gene TRBV2 combines with J gene TRBJ2-5, with 10 bases matching TRBD2. CDR3 length: 16 amino acids. V shed 3 bases and J 1 base; nucleotides not matched to a gene: 5. Germline CDR1 and CDR2: SNHLY and FYNNEI. In nucleotides, the CDR3 is TGTGCCAGCAGTGATTCTAGCGGGAGCCCCCAAGAGACCCAGTACTTC. Its protein product is CASSDSSGSPQETQYF.

The rearrangement links TRBV7-8 to TRBJ2-7; 7 bases are shared with TRBD2. This CDR3 region has 12 residues. With V trimmed by 4 bases and J by 6 bases, 3 bases remained unmatched. CDR1 and CDR2 (germline): SGHVS, FQNEAQ. The CDR3 loop reads CASSWTSREQYF. CDR3 nucleotide sequence: TGTGCCAGCAGCTGGACTAGTCGCGAGCAGTACTTC. The complete variable domain, with remaining parts taken from reference TRBV7-8 and TRBJ2-7, reads GAGVSQSPRYKVAKRGQDVALRCDPISGHVSLFWYQQALGQGPEFLTYFQNEAQLDKSGLPSDRFFAERPEGSVSTLKIQRTQQEDSAVYLCASSWTSREQYFGPGTRLTVT.

The chain links TRBV28 to TRBJ2-1; 14 positions match TRBD2. Germline V gene sequence: CDR1 MDHEN, CDR2 SYDVKM. CDR3 length: 17 residues. V shed 6 bases and J 6 bases; nucleotides not matched to a gene: 10. In DNA form, the CDR3 reads TGTGCCAGCAGCCTGGTCCGAGGGACTAGCGGGGGCAATGAGCAGTTCTTC. Translated, it gives CASSLVRGTSGGNEQFF.

The chain combines TRBV27 with TRBJ2-1, with 8 nucleotides matching TRBD2. Germline values: CDR1 MNHEY, CDR2 SMNVEV (reference sequence). The V gene end was trimmed by 5 bases and the J gene end by 0 bases; junction bases not matched to a gene: 9. This CDR3 spans 17 amino acids. Here the CDR3 DNA reads TGTGCCAGCAGTGCGACCGGGACTAGTAGCTCCTACAATGAGCAGTTCTTC. Translation: CASSATGTSSSYNEQFF.

This clonotype has just a few counts. The genes are TRBV6-1 and TRBJ1-5; tentatively, D is TRBD1 (6 bases). Trimming took 1 base from V and 4 from J, leaving 8 bases between them. Per the germline V gene, CDR1 is MNHNS and CDR2 is SASEGT. The CDR3 length is 14 residues. The CDR3 DNA reads as TGTGCCAGCAGTGAAGAAGGGACAAATCAGCCCCAGCATTTT. Amino acid sequence: CASSEEGTNQPQHF.

V and J are TRBV5-3 and TRBJ1-2; D is perhaps TRBD1 (5 bases). TRBV5-3 is an ORF; its function is uncertain. Trimming cost V 2 bases and J 3 bases, with 11 bases left between them. This CDR3 has 14 residues. This CDR3 reads CARSFMQGDYGYTF. In DNA, the CDR3 is TGTGCCAGAAGCTTTATGCAGGGAGACTATGGCTACACCTTC.

The V and J genes are TRBV15 and TRBJ2-4; D remains ambiguous. V was pared by 2 bases and J by 8 bases, with 7 bases between. Germline loops: CDR1 LNHNV, CDR2 YYDKDF (reference sequence). The CDR3 consists of 12 residues. CDR3 coding DNA: TGTGCCACCAGCAGAAACTTGGACATTCAGTACTTC. Translated, it gives CATSRNLDIQYF.

This clonotype showed up just a few times. This chain uses TRBV19 with TRBJ1-2; weak D call: TRBD1 (6 bases). The CDR3 sequence is 15 residues long. Trimming took off 5 bases at V and 4 bases at J, with 17 bases between the two ends. The germline V gene has CDR1 LNHDA and CDR2 SQIVND (reference sequence). The CDR3, as DNA: TGTGCCAGTAGTGATACAGGGTACCGTGCCTATGGCTACACCTTC. Translated: CASSDTGYRAYGYTF.

The gene calls are TRBV6-5 and TRBJ1-1; D remains unclear. Per germline, CDR1 MNHEY and CDR2 SVGAGI. V shed 4 bases and J shed 1 base, with 1 base lying between them. The CDR3 length is 11 residues. The chain's CDR3 is CASSSNTEAFF. The CDR3, as DNA: TGTGCCAGCAGTTCGAACACTGAAGCTTTCTTT.

The chain carries TRBV4-2 and TRBJ2-2, with TRBD1 identical over 10 bases. The germline V gene has CDR1 LGHNA and CDR2 YNFKEQ. This CDR3 region has 16 residues. V was pared by 3 bases and J by 6 bases, with 7 bases of the junction left unmatched. The CDR3 reads CASSHGQGERAGELFF. Here the CDR3 DNA reads TGTGCCAGCAGCCACGGACAGGGGGAACGCGCCGGGGAGCTGTTTTTT.

A few counts support this clonotype. This chain joins TRBV20-1 and TRBJ2-7; TRBD1 is a possible D gene (6 bases). The V end lost 1 base, the J end lost 2 bases, and 15 bases lay between the germline ends. The CDR3 runs 15 residues. Germline V gene data show CDR1 as DFQATT and CDR2 as SNEGSKA (reference sequence). The CDR3 sequence: CSARAPTGNPYEQYF. The DNA for the CDR3 is TGCAGTGCTAGAGCACCGACAGGTAACCCCTACGAGCAGTACTTC.

This chain uses TRBV6-1 with TRBJ1-1; D gene ambiguous. Trimming shortened V by 6 bases and J by 10 bases, and 15 bases separated the two germline ends. This CDR3 has 12 amino acids. Germline lookup yields CDR1 MNHNS and CDR2 SASEGT. CDR3 sequence: CASSESGPGAFF. The CDR3 bases are TGTGCCAGCAGCGAGTCGGGTCCGGGAGCTTTCTTT.

The chain uses TRBV20-1 and TRBJ2-5; D may correspond to TRBD1 or TRBD2 (5 bases each). V was pared by 5 bases and J by 2 bases, with 6 bases between. CDR1 and CDR2 from the germline V gene are DFQATT and SNEGSKA (reference sequence). This CDR3 region has 11 residues. In DNA, the CDR3 is TGCAGTGCTGGGGGACAAGAGACCCAGTACTTC. It specifies CSAGGQETQYF.

Only a few counts were recorded for this clonotype. This chain links TRBV19 with TRBJ2-2; no definite D call. Germline loops: CDR1 LNHDA, CDR2 SQIVND (reference sequence). CDR3 length equals 13 residues. V was clipped by 7 bases and J by 6 bases, with 12 bases between them. The CDR3 loop reads CASMRSWAGELFF. The CDR3 DNA is TGTGCCAGTATGCGGAGTTGGGCCGGGGAGCTGTTTTTT.

The genes are TRBV24-1 and TRBJ2-3; the match to TRBD1 covers 7 bases. J lost 4 bases, V lost 2 bases, and 8 bases had no gene match. Germline lookup yields CDR1 KGHDR and CDR2 SFDVKD. This CDR3 has 16 residues. CDR3 coding DNA: TGTGCCACCAGTGATTCCTATAGGGACAGCCCAGATACGCAGTATTTT. Its translation is CATSDSYRDSPDTQYF.

The chain couples TRBV28 to TRBJ1-2, with D uncertain. This CDR3 is built from 14 residues. Per the germline V gene, CDR1 is MDHEN and CDR2 is SYDVKM. Trimming took off 2 bases at V and 4 bases at J, with 11 bases between the two ends. Written as DNA, the CDR3 is TGTGCCAGCAGTTTAGTGGCGAGGGTCTATGGCTACACCTTC. Translated: CASSLVARVYGYTF.

V and J are TRBV5-1 and TRBJ2-7, with D unresolved. V lost 4 bases and J lost 6, with 14 bases in between. The CDR3 extends over 13 amino acids. Germline assignment: CDR1 SGHRS and CDR2 YFSETQ. In DNA form, the CDR3 reads TGCGCCAGCAGCCTAACCTCGGATCTCGAGCAGTACTTC. Protein product: CASSLTSDLEQYF.

This clonotype was seen more than once but under ten times. The V call is TRBV20-1, the J call TRBJ1-1, with D maybe TRBD1 (6 bases). The CDR3 loop spans 11 amino acids. Germline-derived CDR1 and CDR2 are DFQATT and SNEGSKA (reference sequence). Trimming took off 6 bases at V and 7 bases at J, with 12 bases between the two ends. The chain's CDR3 is CSAAGGGEAFF. The CDR3 nucleotides are TGCAGTGCCGCCGGGGGCGGTGAAGCTTTCTTT.